This TCR beta chain was sequenced during a study of CD8+CD57+ T cells in acquired aplastic anemia. The study profiled TCR beta VDJ and CDR3 using genomic DNA as template. TCRdb re-analysed the reads in MiXCR, keeping a single row per CDR3 protein. The table includes about 210,000 distinct CDR3 sequences, 61% detected once. This receptor was taken from a human donor in good health. Sequenced material: sorted CD4+, CD8+, or CD8+CD57+ T cells (not recorded which) from PBMCs.

This chain's CDR3 is CSARFSDQETQYF. The CDR3 region has the DNA TGCAGTGCTAGATTCTCCGACCAAGAGACCCAGTACTTC. This sequence joins TRBV20-1 and TRBJ2-5; D is unresolved. The ends were cut back, 2 bases at V and 0 bases at J, with 7 bases in the middle. Germline V gene sequence: CDR1 DFQATT, CDR2 SNEGSKA (reference sequence). The CDR3 is made up of 13 amino acids.